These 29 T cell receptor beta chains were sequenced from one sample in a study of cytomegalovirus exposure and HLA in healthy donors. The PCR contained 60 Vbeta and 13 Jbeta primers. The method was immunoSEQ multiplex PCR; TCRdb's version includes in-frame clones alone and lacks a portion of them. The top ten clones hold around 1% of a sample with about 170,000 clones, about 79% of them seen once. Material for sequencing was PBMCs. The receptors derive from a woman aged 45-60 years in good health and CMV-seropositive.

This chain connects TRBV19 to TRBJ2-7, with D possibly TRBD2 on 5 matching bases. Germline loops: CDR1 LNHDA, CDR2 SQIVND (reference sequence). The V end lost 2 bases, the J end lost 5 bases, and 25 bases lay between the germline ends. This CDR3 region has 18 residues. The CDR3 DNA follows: TGTGCCAGTAGTATAAAGGCGGGTGTAGGCCCACGAGTGAACGAGCAGTACTTC. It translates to CASSIKAGVGPRVNEQYF.

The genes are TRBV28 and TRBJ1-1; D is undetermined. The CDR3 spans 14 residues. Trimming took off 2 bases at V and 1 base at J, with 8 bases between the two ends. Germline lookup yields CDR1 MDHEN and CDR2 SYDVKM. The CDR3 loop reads CASSLRAGNTEAFF. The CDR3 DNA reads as TGTGCCAGCAGTTTAAGGGCGGGGAACACTGAAGCTTTCTTT.

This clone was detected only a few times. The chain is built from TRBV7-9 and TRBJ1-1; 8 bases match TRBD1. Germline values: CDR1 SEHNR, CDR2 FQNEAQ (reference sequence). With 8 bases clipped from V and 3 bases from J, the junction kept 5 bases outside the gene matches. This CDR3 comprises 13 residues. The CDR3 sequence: CASRQQGDTEAFF. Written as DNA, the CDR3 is TGTGCCAGCCGTCAACAGGGGGACACTGAAGCTTTCTTT.

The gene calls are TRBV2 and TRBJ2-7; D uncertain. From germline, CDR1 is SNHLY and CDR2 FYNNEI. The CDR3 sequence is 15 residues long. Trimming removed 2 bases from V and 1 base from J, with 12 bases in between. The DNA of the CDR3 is TGTGCCAGCAGTGAAATAGGCGGAACATCCTACGAGCAGTACTTC. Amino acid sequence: CASSEIGGTSYEQYF.

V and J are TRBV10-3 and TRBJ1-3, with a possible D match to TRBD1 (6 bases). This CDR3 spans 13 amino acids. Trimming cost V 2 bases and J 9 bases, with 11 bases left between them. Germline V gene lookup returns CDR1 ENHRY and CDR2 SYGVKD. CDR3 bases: TGTGCCATCAGTGAGACAACAGGGATCACCATATATTTT. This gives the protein CAISETTGITIYF.

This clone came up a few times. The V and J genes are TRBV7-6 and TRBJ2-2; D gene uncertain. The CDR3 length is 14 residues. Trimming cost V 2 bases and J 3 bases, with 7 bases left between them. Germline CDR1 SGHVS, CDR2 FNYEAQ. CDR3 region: CASSLNPDTGELFF. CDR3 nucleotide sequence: TGTGCCAGCAGCTTAAATCCGGACACCGGGGAGCTGTTTTTT.

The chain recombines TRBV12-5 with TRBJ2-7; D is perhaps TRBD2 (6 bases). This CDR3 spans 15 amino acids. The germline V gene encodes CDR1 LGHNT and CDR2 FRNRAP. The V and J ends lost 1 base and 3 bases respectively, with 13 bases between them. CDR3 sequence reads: CASGLEAGWVYEQYF. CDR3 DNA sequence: TGTGCTAGTGGTTTGGAAGCGGGTTGGGTCTACGAGCAGTACTTC.

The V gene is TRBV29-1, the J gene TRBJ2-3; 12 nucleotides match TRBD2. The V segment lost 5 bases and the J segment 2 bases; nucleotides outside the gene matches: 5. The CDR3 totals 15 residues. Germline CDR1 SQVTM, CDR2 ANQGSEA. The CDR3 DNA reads TGCAGCGTTCCTGGACTAGCGGGGAACACAGATACGCAGTATTTT. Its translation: CSVPGLAGNTDTQYF.

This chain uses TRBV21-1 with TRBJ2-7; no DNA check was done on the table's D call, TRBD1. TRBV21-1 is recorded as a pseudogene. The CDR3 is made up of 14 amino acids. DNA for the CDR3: TGTGCCAGCATTCTCCTCGGGACAGACTACGAGCAGTACTTC. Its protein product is CASILLGTDYEQYF.

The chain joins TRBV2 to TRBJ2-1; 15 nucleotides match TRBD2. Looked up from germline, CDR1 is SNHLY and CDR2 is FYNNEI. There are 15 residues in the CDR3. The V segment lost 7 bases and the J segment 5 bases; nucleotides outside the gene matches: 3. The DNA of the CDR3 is TGTGCCAGCACCGGACTAGCGGGAGGGAACAATGAGCAGTTCTTC. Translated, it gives CASTGLAGGNNEQFF.

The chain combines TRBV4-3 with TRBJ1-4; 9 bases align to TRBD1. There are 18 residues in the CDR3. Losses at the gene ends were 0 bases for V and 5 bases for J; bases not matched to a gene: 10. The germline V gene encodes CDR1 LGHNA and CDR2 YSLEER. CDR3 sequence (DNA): TGCGCCAGCAGCCAAGATTGGAGACCGGGACAGGGCAATGAAAAACTGTTTTTT. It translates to CASSQDWRPGQGNEKLFF.

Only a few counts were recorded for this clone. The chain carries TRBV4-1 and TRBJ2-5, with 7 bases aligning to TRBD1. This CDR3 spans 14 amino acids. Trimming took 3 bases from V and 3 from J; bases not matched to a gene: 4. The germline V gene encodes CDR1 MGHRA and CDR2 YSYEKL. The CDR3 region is CASSQNRGKETQYF. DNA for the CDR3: TGCGCCAGCAGCCAGAACAGGGGAAAAGAGACCCAGTACTTC.

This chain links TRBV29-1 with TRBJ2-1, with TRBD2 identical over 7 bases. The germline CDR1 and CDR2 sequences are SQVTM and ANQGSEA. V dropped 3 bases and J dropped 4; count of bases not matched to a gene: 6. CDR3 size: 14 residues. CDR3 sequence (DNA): TGCAGCGTTGAGGATGGGAGGGAATACAATGAGCAGTTCTTC. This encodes CSVEDGREYNEQFF.

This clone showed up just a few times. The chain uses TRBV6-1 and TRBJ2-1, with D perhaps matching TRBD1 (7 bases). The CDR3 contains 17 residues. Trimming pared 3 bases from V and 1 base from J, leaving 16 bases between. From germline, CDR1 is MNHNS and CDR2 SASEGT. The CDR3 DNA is TGTGCCAGCAGTGAGACAGGCCCAGGGGGGTCCTACAATGAGCAGTTCTTC. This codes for CASSETGPGGSYNEQFF.

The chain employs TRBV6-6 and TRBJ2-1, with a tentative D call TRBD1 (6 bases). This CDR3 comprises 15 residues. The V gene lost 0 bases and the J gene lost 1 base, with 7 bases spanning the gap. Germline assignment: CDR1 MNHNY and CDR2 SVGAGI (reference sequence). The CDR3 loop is CASSYSQGSYNEQFF. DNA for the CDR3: TGTGCCAGCAGTTACTCACAGGGTTCCTACAATGAGCAGTTCTTC.

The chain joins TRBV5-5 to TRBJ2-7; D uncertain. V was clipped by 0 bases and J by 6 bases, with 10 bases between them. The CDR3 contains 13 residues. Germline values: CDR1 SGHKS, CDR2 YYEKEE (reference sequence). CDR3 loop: CASSLVPGREQYF. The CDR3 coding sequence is TGTGCCAGCAGCTTGGTTCCGGGTCGCGAGCAGTACTTC.

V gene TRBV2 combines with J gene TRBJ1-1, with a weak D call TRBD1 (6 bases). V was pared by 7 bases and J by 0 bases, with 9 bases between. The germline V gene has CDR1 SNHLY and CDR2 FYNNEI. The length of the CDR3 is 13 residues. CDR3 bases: TGTGCCAGCACCGGACAGTTGAACACTGAAGCTTTCTTT. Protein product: CASTGQLNTEAFF.

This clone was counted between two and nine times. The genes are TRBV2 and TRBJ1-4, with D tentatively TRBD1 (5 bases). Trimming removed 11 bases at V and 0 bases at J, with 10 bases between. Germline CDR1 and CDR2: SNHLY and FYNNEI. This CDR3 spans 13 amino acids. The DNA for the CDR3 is TGTGCCGGATCGGGGGCAACTAATGAAAAACTGTTTTTT. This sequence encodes CAGSGATNEKLFF. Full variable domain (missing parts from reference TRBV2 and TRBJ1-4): EPEVTQTPSHQVTQMGQEVILRCVPISNHLYFYWYRQILGQKVEFLVSFYNNEISEKSEIFDDQFSVERPDGSNFTLKIRSTKLEDSAMYFCAGSGATNEKLFFGSGTQLSVL.

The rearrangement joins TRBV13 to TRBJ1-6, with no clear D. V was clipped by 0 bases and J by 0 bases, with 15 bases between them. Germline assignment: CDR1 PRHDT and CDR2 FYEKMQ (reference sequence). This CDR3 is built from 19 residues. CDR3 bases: TGTGCCAGCAGCTTAGGCACGGGAGCAGGAGTCTCCTATAATTCACCCCTCCACTTT. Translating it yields CASSLGTGAGVSYNSPLHF.

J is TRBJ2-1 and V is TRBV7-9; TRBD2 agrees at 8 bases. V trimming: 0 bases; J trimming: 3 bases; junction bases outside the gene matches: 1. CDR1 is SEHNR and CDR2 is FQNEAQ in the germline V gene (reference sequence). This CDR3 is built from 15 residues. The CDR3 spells CASSLARGVYNEQFF. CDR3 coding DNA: TGTGCCAGCAGCTTAGCGCGGGGGGTCTACAATGAGCAGTTCTTC.

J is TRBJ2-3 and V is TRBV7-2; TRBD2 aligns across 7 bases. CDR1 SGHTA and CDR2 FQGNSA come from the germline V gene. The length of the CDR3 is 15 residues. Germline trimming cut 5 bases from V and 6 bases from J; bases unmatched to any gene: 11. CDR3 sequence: CASSPRLTSRDTQYF. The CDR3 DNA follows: TGTGCCAGCAGCCCCCGGTTGACTAGCCGGGATACGCAGTATTTT.

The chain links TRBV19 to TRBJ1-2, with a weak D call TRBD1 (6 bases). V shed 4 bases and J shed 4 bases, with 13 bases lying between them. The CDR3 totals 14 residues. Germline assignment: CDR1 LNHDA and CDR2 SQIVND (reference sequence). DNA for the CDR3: TGTGCCAGTAGTACACAGGGACTATCCTATGGCTACACCTTC. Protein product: CASSTQGLSYGYTF.

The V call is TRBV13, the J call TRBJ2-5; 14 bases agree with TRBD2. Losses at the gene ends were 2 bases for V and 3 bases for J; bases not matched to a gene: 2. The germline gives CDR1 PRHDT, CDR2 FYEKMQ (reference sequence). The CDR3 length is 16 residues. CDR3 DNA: TGTGCCAGCAGCTTAACGGGACTAGCGGGAGAAGAGACCCAGTACTTC. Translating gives CASSLTGLAGEETQYF.

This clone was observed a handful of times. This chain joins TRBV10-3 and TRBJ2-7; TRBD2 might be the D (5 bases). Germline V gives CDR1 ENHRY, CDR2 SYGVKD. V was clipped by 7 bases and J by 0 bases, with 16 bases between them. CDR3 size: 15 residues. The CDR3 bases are TGTGCCATCAATGGGGAGTGGGCGGACTCCTACGAGCAGTACTTC. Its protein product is CAINGEWADSYEQYF.

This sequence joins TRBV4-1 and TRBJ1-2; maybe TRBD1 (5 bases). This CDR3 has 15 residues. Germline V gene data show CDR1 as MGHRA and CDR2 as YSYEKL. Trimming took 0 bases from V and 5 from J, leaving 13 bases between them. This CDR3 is CASSQDVTVSYGYTF. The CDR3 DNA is TGCGCCAGCAGCCAAGACGTGACAGTCTCTTATGGCTACACCTTC.

CDR3 nucleotide sequence: TGTGCCAGCAGCTCCGAAGCGCGGCCAGTACCCGGAAACACCATATATTTT. Protein sequence: CASSSEARPVPGNTIYF. The chain couples TRBV9 to TRBJ1-3; the D is unclear. V lost 4 bases to trimming and J lost 4 bases, with 21 bases between them. The CDR3 totals 17 residues. CDR1 and CDR2 (germline): SGDLS, YYNGEE. The whole variable domain, filled in from reference TRBV9 and TRBJ1-3, reads DSGVTQTPKHLITATGQRVTLRCSPRSGDLSVYWYQQSLDQGLQFLIQYYNGEERAKGNILERFSAQQFPDLHSELNLSSLELGDSALYFCASSSEARPVPGNTIYFGEGSWLTVV.

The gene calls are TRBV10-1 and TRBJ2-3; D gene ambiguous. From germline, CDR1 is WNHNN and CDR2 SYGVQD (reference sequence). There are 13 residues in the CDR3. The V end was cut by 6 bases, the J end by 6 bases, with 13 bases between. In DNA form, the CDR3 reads TGCGCCAGCAGCCCCCTCAGTACGGATACGCAGTATTTT. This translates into CASSPLSTDTQYF.

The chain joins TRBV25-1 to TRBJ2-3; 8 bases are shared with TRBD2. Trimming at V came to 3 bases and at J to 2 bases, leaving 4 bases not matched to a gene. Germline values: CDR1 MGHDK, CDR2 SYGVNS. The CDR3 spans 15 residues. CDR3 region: CASSDTRGVTDTQYF. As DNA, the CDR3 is TGTGCCAGCAGTGATACGCGGGGGGTCACAGATACGCAGTATTTT.

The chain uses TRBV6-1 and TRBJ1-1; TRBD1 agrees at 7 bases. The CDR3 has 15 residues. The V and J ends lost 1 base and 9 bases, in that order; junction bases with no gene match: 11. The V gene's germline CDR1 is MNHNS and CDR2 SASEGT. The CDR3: CASSEDRGGRTKAFF. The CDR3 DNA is TGTGCCAGCAGTGAAGACAGGGGCGGGAGGACGAAAGCTTTCTTT.